These T cell receptor beta chains were read from a single sample in a study of T cells in Graves' hyperthyroidism and ophthalmopathy. TCRdb redid the calling of the multiplex PCR reads with MiXCR, one entry per CDR3 protein. The repertoire holds roughly 500,000 distinct CDR3 sequences, around 50% seen once, with around 47% in the top ten. The sample was peripheral blood or thyroid tissue (not recorded which). The source of these receptors is an adult woman with Graves' disease, either hyperthyroidism or ophthalmopathy (not recorded which). Each CDR3 is given with its conserved first and last residue. Each record gives: clone size, J gene, V gene, CDR3 protein. The size entry is marked missing in some rows and otherwise reads once, few, many or a size class.

>.|TRBJ2-5|TRBV7-3
CASSPRRTQETQYF
>many|TRBJ1-4|TRBV20-1
CSAREAGDSTNEKLFF
>many|TRBJ1-1|TRBV10-1
CASSDRGTEAFF
>.|TRBJ2-7|TRBV10-3
CAISDSRGAFYEQYF
>.|TRBJ2-6|TRBV11-3
CASSRWGGYSGANVLTF
>.|TRBJ1-1|TRBV28
CASSNLGALNTEAFF
>many|TRBJ1-3|TRBV7-2
CASSTQGSGNTIYF
>few|TRBJ1-6|TRBV2
CASRYRGESSPLHF
>many|TRBJ1-2|TRBV11-2
CASSTSSGGSYGYTF
>many|TRBJ1-1|TRBV6-6
CASTVRMDTEAFF